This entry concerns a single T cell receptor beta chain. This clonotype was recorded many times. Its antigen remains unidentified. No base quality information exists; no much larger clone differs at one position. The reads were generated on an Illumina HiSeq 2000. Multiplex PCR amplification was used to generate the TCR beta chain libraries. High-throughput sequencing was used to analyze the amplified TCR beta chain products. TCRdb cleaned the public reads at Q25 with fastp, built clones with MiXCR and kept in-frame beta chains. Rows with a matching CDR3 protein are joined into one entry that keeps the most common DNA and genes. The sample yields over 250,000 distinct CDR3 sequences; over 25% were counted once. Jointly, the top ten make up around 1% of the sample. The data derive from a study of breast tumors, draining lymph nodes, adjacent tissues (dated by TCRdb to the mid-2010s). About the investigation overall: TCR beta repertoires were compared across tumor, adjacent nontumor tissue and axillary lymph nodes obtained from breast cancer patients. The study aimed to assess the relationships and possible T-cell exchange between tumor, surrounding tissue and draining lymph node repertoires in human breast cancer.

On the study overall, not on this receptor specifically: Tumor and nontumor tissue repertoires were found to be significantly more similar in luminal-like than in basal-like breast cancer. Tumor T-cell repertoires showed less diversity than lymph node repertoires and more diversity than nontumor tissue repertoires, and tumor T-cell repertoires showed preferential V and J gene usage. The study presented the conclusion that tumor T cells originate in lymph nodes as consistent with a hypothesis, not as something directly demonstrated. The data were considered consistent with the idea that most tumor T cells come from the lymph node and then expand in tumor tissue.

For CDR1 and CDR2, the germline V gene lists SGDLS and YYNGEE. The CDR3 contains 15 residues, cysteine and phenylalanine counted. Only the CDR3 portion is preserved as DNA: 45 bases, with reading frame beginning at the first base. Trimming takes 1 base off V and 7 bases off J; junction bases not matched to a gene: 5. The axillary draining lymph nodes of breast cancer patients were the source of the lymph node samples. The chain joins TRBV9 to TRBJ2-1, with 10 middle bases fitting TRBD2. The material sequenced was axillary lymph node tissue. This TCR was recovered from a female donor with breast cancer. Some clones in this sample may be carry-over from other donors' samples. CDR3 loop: CASSVPSGSSNEQFF. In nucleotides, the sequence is TGTGCCAGCAGCGTACCTAGCGGGAGTTCGAATGAGCAGTTCTTC.